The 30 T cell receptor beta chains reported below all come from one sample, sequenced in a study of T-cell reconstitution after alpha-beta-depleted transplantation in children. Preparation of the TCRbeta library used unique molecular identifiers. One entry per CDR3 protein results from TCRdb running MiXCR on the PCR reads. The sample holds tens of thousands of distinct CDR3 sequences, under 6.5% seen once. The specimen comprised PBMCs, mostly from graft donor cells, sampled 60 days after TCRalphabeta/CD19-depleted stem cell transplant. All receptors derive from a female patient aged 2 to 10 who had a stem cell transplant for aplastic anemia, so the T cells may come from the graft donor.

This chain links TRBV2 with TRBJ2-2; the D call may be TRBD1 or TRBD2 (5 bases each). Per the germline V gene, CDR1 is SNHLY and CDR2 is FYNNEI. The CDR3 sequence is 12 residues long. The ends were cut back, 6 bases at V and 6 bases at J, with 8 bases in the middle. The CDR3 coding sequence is TGTGCCAGCAGGCAGGGAGCCGGGGAGCTGTTTTTT. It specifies CASRQGAGELFF.

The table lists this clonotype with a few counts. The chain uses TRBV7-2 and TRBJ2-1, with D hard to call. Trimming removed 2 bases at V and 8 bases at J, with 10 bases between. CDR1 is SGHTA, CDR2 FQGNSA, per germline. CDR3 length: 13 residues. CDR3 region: CASSLSRGYEQFF. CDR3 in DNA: TGTGCCAGCAGCTTATCCCGCGGCTATGAGCAGTTCTTC.

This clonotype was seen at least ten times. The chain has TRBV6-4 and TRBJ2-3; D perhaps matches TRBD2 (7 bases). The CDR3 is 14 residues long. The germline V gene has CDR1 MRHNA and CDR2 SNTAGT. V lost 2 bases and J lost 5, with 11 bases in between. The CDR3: CASSDGGALDTQYF. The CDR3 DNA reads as TGTGCCAGCAGTGACGGGGGGGCCTTAGATACGCAGTATTTT.

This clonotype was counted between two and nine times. CDR3 sequence reads: CASSLAWESEGYTF. For the CDR3, the DNA is TGCGCCAGCAGCTTGGCCTGGGAGTCGGAGGGCTACACCTTC. The J gene is TRBJ1-2, the V gene TRBV5-1; D uncertain. The CDR3 has 14 residues. Germline V gives CDR1 SGHRS, CDR2 YFSETQ. V was pared by 0 bases and J by 8 bases, with 14 bases between.

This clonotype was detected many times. CDR3 sequence reads: CSVASGPRRGYTF. DNA of the CDR3: TGCAGCGTTGCTTCGGGGCCCAGACGGGGCTACACCTTC. The chain couples TRBV29-1 to TRBJ1-2; perhaps TRBD1 as D (5 bases). This CDR3 region has 13 residues. Germline loops: CDR1 SQVTM, CDR2 ANQGSEA. V was cut by 4 bases and J by 8 bases, with 17 bases left in between.

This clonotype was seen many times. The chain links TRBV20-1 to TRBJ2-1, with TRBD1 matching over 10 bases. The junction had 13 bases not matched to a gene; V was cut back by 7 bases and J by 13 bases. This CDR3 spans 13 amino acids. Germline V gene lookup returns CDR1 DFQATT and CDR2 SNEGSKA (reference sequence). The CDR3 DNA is TGCAGTGGGCTCCGGGACAGGGGAAACGTACAGTTCTTC. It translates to CSGLRDRGNVQFF.

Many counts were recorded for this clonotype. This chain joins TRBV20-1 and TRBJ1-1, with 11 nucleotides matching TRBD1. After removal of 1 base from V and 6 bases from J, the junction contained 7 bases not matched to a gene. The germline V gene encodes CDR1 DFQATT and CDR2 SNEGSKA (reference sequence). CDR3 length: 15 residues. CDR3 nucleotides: TGCAGTGCTAGAGGGACAGGGGGCGAAAAATCTGAAGCTTTCTTT. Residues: CSARGTGGEKSEAFF.

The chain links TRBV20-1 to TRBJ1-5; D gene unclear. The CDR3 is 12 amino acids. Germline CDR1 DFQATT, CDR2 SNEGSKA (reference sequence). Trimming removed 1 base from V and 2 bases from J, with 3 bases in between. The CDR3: CSARGGNQPQHF. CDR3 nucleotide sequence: TGCAGTGCTAGAGGGGGCAATCAGCCCCAGCATTTT.

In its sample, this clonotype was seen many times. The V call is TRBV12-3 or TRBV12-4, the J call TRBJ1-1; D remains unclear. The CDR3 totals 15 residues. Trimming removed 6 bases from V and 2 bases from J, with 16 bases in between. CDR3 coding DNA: TGTGCCAGCAGGACTCCTGGCGAGACCAACACTGAAGCTTTCTTT. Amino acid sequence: CASRTPGETNTEAFF.

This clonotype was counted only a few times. In nucleotides, the CDR3 is TGTGCCAGCAGCCTGGGACCCCCGAACACCGGGGAGCTGTTTTTT. Protein: CASSLGPPNTGELFF. The V and J genes are TRBV7-3 and TRBJ2-2, with D perhaps being TRBD1 or TRBD2 (5 bases each). Germline-derived CDR1 and CDR2 are SGHTA and FQGTGA. Between the trimmed V and J ends, which lost 5 bases and 0 bases, there was a span of 10 bases. The CDR3 has 15 amino acids.

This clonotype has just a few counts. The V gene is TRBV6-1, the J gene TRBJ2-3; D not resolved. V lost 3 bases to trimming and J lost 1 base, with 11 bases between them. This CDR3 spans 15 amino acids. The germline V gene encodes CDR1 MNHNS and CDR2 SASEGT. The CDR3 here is CASSDGVYGTDTQYF. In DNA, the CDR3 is TGTGCCAGCAGTGACGGCGTCTACGGCACAGATACGCAGTATTTT.

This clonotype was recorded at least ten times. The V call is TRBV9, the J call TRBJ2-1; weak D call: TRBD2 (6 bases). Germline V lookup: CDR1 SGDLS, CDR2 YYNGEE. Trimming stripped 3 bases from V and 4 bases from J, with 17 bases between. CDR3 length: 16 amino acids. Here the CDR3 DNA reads TGTGCCAGCAGCGGGGGCTCGACTAGACCTTACAATGAGCAGTTCTTC. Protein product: CASSGGSTRPYNEQFF.

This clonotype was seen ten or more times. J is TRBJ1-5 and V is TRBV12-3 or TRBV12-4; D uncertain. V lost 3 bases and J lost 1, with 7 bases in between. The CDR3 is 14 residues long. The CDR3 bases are TGTGCCAGCAGTTTTTTGCACAGCAATCAGCCCCAGCATTTT. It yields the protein CASSFLHSNQPQHF.

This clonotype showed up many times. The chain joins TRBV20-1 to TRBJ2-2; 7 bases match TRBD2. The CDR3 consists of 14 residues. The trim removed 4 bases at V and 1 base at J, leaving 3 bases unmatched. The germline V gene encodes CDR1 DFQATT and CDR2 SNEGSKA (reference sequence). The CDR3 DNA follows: TGCAGTGCTACCGGGACTATGAACACCGGGGAGCTGTTTTTT. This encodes CSATGTMNTGELFF.

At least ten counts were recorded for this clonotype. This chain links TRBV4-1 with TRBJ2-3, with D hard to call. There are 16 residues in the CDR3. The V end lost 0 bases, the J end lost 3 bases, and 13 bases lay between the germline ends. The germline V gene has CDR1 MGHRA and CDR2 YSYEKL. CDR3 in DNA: TGCGCCAGCAGCCAAGACCAAGCTCGGGTAACAGATACGCAGTATTTT. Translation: CASSQDQARVTDTQYF.

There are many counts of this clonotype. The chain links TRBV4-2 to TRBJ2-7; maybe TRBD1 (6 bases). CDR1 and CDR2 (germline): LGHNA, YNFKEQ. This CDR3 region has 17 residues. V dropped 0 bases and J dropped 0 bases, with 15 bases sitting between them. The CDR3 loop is CASSQDYTGHRSYEQYF. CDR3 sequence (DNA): TGTGCCAGCAGCCAAGACTATACGGGACATCGCTCCTACGAGCAGTACTTC.

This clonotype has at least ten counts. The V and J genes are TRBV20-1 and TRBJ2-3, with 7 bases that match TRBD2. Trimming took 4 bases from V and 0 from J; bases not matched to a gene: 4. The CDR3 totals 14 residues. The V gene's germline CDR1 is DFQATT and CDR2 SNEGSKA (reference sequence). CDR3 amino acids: CSAMRDYSTDTQYF. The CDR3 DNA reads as TGCAGTGCTATGAGGGACTATAGCACAGATACGCAGTATTTT.

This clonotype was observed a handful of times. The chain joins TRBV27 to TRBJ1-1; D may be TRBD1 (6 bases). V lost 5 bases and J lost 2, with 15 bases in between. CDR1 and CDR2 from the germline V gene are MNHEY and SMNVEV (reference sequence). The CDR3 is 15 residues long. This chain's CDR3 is CASSGRTDPNTEAFF. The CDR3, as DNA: TGTGCCAGCAGTGGGCGGACAGACCCAAACACTGAAGCTTTCTTT.

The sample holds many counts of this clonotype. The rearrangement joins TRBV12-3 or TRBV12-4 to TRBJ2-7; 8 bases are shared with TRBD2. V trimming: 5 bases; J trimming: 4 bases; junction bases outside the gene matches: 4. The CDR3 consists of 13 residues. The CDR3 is CASSRASGYEQYF. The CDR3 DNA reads TGTGCCAGCAGTCGGGCTAGCGGGTACGAGCAGTACTTC.

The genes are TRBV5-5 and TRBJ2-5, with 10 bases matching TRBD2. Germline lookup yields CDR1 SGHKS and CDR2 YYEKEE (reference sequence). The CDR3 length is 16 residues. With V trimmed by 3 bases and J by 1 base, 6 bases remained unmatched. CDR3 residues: CASSWASGGLQETQYF. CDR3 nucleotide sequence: TGTGCCAGCAGCTGGGCTAGCGGGGGCCTCCAAGAGACCCAGTACTTC.

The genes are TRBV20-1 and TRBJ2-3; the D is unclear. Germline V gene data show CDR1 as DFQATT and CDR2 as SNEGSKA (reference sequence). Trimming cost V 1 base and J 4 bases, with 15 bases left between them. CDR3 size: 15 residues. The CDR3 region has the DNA TGCAGTGCTAGAGGTCCCGGATACGGGCCAGATACGCAGTATTTT. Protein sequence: CSARGPGYGPDTQYF.

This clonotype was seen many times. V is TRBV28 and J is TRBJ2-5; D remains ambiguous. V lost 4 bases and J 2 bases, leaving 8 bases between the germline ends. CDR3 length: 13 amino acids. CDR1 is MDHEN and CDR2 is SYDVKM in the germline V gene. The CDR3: CASSSGSQETQYF. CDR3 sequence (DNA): TGTGCCAGCAGTTCCGGGTCACAAGAGACCCAGTACTTC.

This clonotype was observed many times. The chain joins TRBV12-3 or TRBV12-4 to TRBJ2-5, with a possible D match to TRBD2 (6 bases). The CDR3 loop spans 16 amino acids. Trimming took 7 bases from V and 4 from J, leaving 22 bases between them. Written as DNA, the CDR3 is TGTGCCAGCACCCCTCGGCGGAGGGCCACATCAGAGACCCAGTACTTC. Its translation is CASTPRRRATSETQYF.

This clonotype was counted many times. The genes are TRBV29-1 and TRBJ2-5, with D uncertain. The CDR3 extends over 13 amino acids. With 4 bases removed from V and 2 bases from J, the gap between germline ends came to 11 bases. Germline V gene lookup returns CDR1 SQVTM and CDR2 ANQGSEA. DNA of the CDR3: TGCAGCGTTGTAACAGATAATCAAGAGACCCAGTACTTC. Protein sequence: CSVVTDNQETQYF.

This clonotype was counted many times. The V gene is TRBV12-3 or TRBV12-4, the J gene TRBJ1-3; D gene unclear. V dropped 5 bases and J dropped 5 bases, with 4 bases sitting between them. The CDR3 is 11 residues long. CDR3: CASSLRNTIYF. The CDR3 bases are TGTGCCAGCAGTCTCCGAAACACCATATATTTT.

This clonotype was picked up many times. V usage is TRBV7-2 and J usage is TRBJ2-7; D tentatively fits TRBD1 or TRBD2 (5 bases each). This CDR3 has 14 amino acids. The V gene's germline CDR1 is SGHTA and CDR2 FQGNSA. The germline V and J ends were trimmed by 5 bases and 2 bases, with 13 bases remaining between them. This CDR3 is CASSLPGRAYEQYF. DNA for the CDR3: TGTGCCAGCAGCCTACCGGGACGGGCCTACGAGCAGTACTTC.

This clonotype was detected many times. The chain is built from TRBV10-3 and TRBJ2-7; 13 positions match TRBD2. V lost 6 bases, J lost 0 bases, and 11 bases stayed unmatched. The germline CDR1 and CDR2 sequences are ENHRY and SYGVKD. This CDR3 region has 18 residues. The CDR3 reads CAIRRGTSGAASSYEQYF. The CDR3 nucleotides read TGTGCCATCAGGAGAGGGACTAGCGGGGCGGCAAGCTCCTACGAGCAGTACTTC.

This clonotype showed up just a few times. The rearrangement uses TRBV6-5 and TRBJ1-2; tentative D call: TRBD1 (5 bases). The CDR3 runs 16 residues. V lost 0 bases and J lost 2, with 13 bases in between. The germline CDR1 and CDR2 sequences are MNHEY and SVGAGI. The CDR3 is CASSYSGRGGNYGYTF. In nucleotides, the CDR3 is TGTGCCAGCAGTTACTCTGGGAGGGGCGGAAACTATGGCTACACCTTC.

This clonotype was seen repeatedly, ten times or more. CDR3 in DNA: TGTGCCAGCAACACCGGGACTATTAGCACAGATACGCAGTATTTT. It codes for CASNTGTISTDTQYF. The rearrangement joins TRBV6-4 to TRBJ2-3, with 7 bases identical to TRBD2. This CDR3 has 15 amino acids. CDR1 MRHNA and CDR2 SNTAGT come from the germline V gene. The V segment lost 7 bases and the J segment 0 bases; nucleotides outside the gene matches: 7.

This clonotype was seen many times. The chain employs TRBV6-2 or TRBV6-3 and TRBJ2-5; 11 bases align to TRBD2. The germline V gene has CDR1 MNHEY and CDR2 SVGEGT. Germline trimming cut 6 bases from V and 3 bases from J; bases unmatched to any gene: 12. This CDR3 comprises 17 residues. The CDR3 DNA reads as TGTGCCAGCAGGTCCCCGGCTAGCGGGGGGTTCGAAGAGACCCAGTACTTC. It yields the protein CASRSPASGGFEETQYF.